These 3 T cell receptor beta chains came from one sample sequenced in a study of tumor and adjacent non-tumor tissue in lung cancer. A modified ARM-PCR protocol with three rounds of nested PCR amplified TCRbeta. TCRdb reanalysed the multiplex PCR reads using MiXCR and keeps one entry per CDR3 protein. This sample has over 60,000 distinct CDR3 sequences; 65% to 90% occur once, and the top ten carry roughly 14%. This sample's RNA came from whole unsorted tissue. Input material: lung tumor tissue. Every receptor here comes from a woman between 45 and 65 years old with non-small cell lung cancer.

V is TRBV20-1 and J is TRBJ2-3, with TRBD2 matching 7 bases. There are 15 residues in the CDR3. The ends lost 4 bases at V and 8 bases at J; junction bases unmatched: 15. Per the germline V gene, CDR1 is DFQATT and CDR2 is SNEGSKA (reference sequence). The CDR3 loop is CSAKGFGGTSGTQYF. In DNA form, the CDR3 reads TGCAGTGCTAAAGGTTTCGGGGGGACTTCTGGTACGCAGTATTTT.

The V gene is TRBV30, the J gene TRBJ2-1; unclear D gene. From germline, CDR1 is GTSNPN and CDR2 SVGIG (reference sequence). The ends were cut back, 0 bases at V and 11 bases at J, with 8 bases in the middle. The length of the CDR3 is 11 residues. CDR3: CAWSVLDKQFF. The CDR3 DNA reads as TGTGCCTGGAGTGTACTCGATAAGCAGTTCTTC.

In regard to this clonotype: One end of the junction is discordant with germline, which a read error may explain. The chain recombines TRBV10-3 with TRBJ2-5; TRBD2 matches at 7 bases. Per germline, CDR1 ENHRY and CDR2 SYGVKD. The CDR3 runs to 14 residues. This chain's CDR3 is CPISDSGIGETQYF. The CDR3 nucleotides are TGTCCCATCAGTGACAGCGGGATAGGAGAGACCCAGTACTTC.